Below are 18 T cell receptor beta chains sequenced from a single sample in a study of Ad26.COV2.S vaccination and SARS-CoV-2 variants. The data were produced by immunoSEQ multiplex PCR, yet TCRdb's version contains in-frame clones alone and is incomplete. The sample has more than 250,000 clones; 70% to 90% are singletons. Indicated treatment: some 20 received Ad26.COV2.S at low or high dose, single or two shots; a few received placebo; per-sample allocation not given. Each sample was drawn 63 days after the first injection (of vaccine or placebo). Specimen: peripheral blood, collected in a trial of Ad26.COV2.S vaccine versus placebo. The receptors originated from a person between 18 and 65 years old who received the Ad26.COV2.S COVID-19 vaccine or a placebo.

Here the CDR3 DNA reads TGTGCCAGCAGCTTAGCGGGGGTATCAGCTTACAATGAGCAGTTCTTC. Protein product: CASSLAGVSAYNEQFF. This chain joins TRBV11-3 and TRBJ2-1, with D possibly being TRBD2 (6 bases). The length of the CDR3 is 16 residues. CDR1 and CDR2 (germline): SGHNT, YENEEA. V lost 1 base and J lost 4, with 14 bases in between.

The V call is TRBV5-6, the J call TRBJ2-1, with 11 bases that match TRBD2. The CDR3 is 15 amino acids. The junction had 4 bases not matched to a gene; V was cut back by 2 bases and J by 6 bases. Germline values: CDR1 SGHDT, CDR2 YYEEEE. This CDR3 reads CASSFTSGGVNEQFF. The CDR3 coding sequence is TGTGCCAGCAGCTTTACTAGCGGGGGAGTCAATGAGCAGTTCTTC. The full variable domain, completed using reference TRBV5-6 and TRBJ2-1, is DAGVTQSPTHLIKTRGQQVTLRCSPKSGHDTVSWYQQALGQGPQFIFQYYEEEERQRGNFPDRFSGHQFPNYSSELNVNALLLGDSALYLCASSFTSGGVNEQFFGPGTRLTVL.

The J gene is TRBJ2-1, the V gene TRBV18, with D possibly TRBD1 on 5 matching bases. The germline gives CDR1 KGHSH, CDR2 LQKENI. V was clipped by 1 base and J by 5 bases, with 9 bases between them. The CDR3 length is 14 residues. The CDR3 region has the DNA TGTGCCAGCTCACCACTACCACAGGACAATGAGCAGTTCTTC. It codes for CASSPLPQDNEQFF.

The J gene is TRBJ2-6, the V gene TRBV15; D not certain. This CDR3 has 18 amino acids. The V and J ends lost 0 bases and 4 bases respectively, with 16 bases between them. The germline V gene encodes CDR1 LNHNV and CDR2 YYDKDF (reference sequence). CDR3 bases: TGTGCCACCAGCAGAGAGTATTTCGGATCCTCCGGGGCCAACGTCCTGACTTTC. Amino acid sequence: CATSREYFGSSGANVLTF.

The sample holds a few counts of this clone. DNA of the CDR3: TGTGCCAGCAGTTCACGCCCACCGGGACAGGGCTACGAGCAGTACTTC. Translated, it gives CASSSRPPGQGYEQYF. The V and J genes are TRBV27 and TRBJ2-7; 9 bases are a match to TRBD1. Germline V lookup: CDR1 MNHEY, CDR2 SMNVEV (reference sequence). This CDR3 spans 16 amino acids. With V trimmed by 4 bases and J by 3 bases, 10 bases remained unmatched.

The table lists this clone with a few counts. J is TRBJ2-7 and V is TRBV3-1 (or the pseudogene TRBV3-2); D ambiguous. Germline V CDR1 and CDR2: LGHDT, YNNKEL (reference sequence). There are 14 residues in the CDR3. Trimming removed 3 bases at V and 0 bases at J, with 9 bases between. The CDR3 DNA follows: TGTGCCAGCAGCCAGGACCCGGGCTCCTACGAGCAGTACTTC. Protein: CASSQDPGSYEQYF.

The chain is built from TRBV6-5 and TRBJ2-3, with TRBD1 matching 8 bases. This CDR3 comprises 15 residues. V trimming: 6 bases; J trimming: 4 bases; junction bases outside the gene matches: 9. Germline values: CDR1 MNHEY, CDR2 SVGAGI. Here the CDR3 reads CASRLGQAFADTQYF. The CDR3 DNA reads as TGTGCCAGCAGATTGGGACAGGCTTTCGCAGATACGCAGTATTTT.

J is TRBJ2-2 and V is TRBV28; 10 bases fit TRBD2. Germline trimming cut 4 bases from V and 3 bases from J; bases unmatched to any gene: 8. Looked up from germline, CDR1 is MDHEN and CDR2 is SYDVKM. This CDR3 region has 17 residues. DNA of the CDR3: TGTGCCAGCAGTTCCCCAACTAGCGGGAAGCACACCGGGGAGCTGTTTTTT. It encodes CASSSPTSGKHTGELFF.

The CDR3 sequence: CASSYSPGTGGYTF. CDR3 bases: TGTGCCAGCAGTTACTCTCCGGGCACCGGCGGCTACACCTTC. The chain links TRBV6-2 or TRBV6-3 to TRBJ1-2; D ambiguous. CDR3 length: 14 amino acids. Germline lookup yields CDR1 MNHEY and CDR2 SVGEGT. Trimming left V 0 bases short and J 8 bases short, with 13 bases between.

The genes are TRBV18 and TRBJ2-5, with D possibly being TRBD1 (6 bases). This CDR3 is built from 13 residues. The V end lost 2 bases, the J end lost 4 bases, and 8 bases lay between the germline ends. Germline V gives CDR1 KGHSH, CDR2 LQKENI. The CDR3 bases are TGTGCCAGCTCACCATCAGGGGCAGAGACCCAGTACTTC. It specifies CASSPSGAETQYF.

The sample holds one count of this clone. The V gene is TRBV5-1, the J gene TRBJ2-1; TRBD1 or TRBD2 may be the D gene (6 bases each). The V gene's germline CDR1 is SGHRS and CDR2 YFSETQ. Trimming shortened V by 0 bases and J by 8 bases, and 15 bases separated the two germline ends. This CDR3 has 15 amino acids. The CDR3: CASSLEGGPVDEQFF. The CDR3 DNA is TGCGCCAGCAGCTTGGAAGGGGGGCCGGTAGATGAGCAGTTCTTC.

CDR3 in DNA: TGTGCCAGCAGTGAACTCCCTCGGACAGGGAACTATGGCTACACCTTC. Translation gives CASSELPRTGNYGYTF. The rearrangement joins TRBV2 to TRBJ1-2, with TRBD1 matching 8 bases. This CDR3 region has 16 residues. Unmatched junction bases numbered 7, after V lost 2 bases and J lost 2 bases. From germline, CDR1 is SNHLY and CDR2 FYNNEI.

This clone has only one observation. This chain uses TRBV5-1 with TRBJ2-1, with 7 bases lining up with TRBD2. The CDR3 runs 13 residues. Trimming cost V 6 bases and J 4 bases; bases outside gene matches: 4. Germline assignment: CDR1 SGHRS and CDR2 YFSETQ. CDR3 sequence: CASMSSGYNEQFF. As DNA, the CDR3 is TGCGCCAGCATGTCTAGCGGTTACAATGAGCAGTTCTTC.

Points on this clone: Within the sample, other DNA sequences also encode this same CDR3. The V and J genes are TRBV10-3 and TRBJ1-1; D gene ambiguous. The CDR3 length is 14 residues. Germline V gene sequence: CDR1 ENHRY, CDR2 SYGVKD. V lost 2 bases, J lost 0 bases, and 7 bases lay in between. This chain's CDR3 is CAISERTLNTEAFF. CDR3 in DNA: TGTGCCATCAGTGAGAGGACGCTGAACACTGAAGCTTTCTTT.

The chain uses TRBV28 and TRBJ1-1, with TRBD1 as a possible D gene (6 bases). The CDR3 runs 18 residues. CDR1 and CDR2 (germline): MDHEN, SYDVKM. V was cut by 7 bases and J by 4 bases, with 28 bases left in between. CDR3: CASTIAPAHTGSITEAFF. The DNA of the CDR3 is TGTGCCAGCACCATCGCCCCGGCCCACACAGGGTCAATCACTGAAGCTTTCTTT.

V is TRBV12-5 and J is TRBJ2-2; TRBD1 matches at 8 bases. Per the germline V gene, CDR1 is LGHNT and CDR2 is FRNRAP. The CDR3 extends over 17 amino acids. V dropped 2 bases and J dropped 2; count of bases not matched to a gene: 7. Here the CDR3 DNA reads TGTGCTAGTGGTTTGCCCACGGACAGGGTTAACACCGGGGAGCTGTTTTTT. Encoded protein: CASGLPTDRVNTGELFF. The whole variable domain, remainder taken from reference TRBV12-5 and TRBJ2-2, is DARVTQTPRHKVTEMGQEVTMRCQPILGHNTVFWYRQTMMQGLELLAYFRNRAPLDDSGMPKDRFSAEMPDATLATLKIQPSEPRDSAVYFCASGLPTDRVNTGELFFGEGSRLTVL.

The DNA for the CDR3 is TGTGCCAGCTCACCAAATCCTGGGACTGCAGCCTACGAGCAGTACTTC. Its protein is CASSPNPGTAAYEQYF. V is TRBV18 and J is TRBJ2-7; TRBD2 is a possible D gene (6 bases). Germline CDR1 and CDR2: KGHSH and LQKENI. The V gene lost 2 bases and the J gene lost 2 bases, with 16 bases spanning the gap. This CDR3 is built from 16 residues.

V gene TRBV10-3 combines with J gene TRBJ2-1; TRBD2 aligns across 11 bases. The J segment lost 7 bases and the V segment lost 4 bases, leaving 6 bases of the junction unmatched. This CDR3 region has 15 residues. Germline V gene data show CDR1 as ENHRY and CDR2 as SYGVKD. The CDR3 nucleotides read TGTGCCATCAGTGGAGCTAGCGGGAGGTTGAATGAGCAGTTCTTC. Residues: CAISGASGRLNEQFF.